One T cell receptor (beta chain) is described in this entry. No cognate antigen has been identified for it. Base qualities are not provided; no much larger clone lies one nucleotide away. CDR1 SGHKS and CDR2 YYEKEE are derived from the germline V gene (reference sequence). The V end loses 4 bases and the J end loses 1 base, and a stretch of 13 bases separates them. The CDR3 starts with the cysteine, ends with the phenylalanine, and has 15 residues. The retained sequence is limited to the CDR3, 45 bases, with the frame set at the first base. The sample is drawn from a study of T cell changes during pregnancy in multiple sclerosis (dated by TCRdb to the late 2010s). Looking at the study overall: Changes in the T cell repertoire over the course of pregnancy were examined in this study in women with multiple sclerosis.

The library was generated by the immunoSEQ multiplex PCR assay. The source is immuneACCESS, and TCRdb retained only in-frame sequences with V and J called. Part of the clones is not carried over; for the studies checked, unresolved V genes explain less than half of this, and the remainder is unexplained. The sample table records fewer than 25,000 clones; about 90% of these occur just once. The top ten clones comprise around 0.69% of the sample. The clonotype was recovered from a female donor in good health, enrolled as a control in a pregnancy study. Recombination connected TRBV5-5 to TRBJ2-3; no D segment can be confidently identified. Sequenced material: CD4+ T cells from peripheral blood mononuclear cells, taken in the third trimester of pregnancy. The nucleotide sequence is given as TGTGCCAGCAGCCCAGGCCCAGACCGCACAGATACGCAGTATTTT. This gives the protein CASSPGPDRTDTQYF.